This T cell receptor beta chain was recorded in a study of shared clonotypes between healthy human individuals. Study-wide findings and caveats: Estimated richness values were generally larger in naive subsets than in memory subsets.

In this sample, this clone turned up once. What it recognizes is unknown. The table came from immunoSEQ multiplex PCR; TCRdb's copy has only in-frame clones and leaves some out. The data contain 1.4 million to 1.5 million clones, roughly 96% of them seen just once; the ten biggest clones take up 1% to 1.5%. The V gene lost 7 bases and the J gene lost 3 bases, with 19 bases spanning the gap. The CDR3 loop spans 16 amino acids. The germline V gene encodes CDR1 SGHRS and CDR2 YFSETQ. The sample comprised naive CD4+ T cells sorted from blood. Subset reported: CD45RA+ positively selected. The sequence came from a man in his thirties or forties in good health. The chain uses TRBV5-1 and TRBJ2-2; D is perhaps TRBD2 (6 bases). In DNA, the CDR3 is TGCGCCAGCGTGCTTGGAGGGAGCTGGGACACCGGGGAGCTGTTTTTT. It is translated as CASVLGGSWDTGELFF. Drawing the rest from reference TRBV5-1 and TRBJ2-2, the complete variable domain is KAGVTQTPRYLIKTRGQQVTLSCSPISGHRSVSWYQQTPGQGLQFLFEYFSETQRNKGNFPGRFSGRQFSNSRSEMNVSTLELGDSALYLCASVLGGSWDTGELFFGEGSRLTVL.